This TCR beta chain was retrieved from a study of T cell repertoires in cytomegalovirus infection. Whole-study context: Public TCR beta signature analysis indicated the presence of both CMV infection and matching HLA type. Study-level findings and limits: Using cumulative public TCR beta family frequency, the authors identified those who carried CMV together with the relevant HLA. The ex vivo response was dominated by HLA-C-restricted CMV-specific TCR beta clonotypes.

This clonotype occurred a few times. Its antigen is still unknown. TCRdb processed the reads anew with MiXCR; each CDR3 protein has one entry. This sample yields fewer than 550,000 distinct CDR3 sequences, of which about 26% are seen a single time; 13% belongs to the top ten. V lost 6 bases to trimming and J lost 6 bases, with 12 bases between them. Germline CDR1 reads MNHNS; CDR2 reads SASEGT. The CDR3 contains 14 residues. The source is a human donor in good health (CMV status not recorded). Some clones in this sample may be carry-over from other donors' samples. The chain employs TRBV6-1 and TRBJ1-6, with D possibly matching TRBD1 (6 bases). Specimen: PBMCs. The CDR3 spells CASRPGTLNSPLHF. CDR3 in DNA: TGTGCCAGCAGACCCGGGACACTTAATTCACCCCTCCACTTT.